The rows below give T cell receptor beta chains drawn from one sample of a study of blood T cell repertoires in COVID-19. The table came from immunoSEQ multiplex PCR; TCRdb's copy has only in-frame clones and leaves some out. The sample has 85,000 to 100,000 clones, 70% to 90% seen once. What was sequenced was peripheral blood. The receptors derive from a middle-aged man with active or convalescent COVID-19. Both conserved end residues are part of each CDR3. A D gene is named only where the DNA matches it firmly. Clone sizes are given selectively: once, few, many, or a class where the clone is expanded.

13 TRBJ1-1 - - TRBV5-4 TGTGCCAGCAGCTTGGAGGCAGGGTTGGGAGCTTTCTTT CASSLEAGLGAFF
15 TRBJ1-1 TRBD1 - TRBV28 TGTGCCAGCAGCCCCGGGGACAGATCAAACACTGAAGCTTTCTTT CASSPGDRSNTEAFF
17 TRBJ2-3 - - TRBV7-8 TGTGCCAGCAGTGAGAACGGCGGGACTCCAGGCACAGATACGCAGTATTTT CASSENGGTPGTDTQYF
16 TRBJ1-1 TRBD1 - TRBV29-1 TGCAGCGTCCGGCTTGGGACAGTCTACCTGAACACTGAAGCTTTCTTT CSVRLGTVYLNTEAFF
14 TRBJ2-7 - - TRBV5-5 TGTGCCAGCAGCCCGTCCGGCGGGTCCTACGAGCAGTACTTC CASSPSGGSYEQYF
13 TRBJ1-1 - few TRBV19 TGTGCCAGTAGTCCCACGTACAGGGTTGAAGCTTTCTTT CASSPTYRVEAFF
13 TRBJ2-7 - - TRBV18 TGTGCCAGCTCACCGACAGACCTCTCCGAGCAGTACTTC CASSPTDLSEQYF
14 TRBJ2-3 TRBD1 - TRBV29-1 TGCAGCGTTTCCGGGACAGGGGTGGCAGATACGCAGTATTTT CSVSGTGVADTQYF
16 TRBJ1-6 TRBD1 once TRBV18 TGTGCCAGCTCACCGGGACAGATGAGTGGGCATTCACCCCTCCACTTT CASSPGQMSGHSPLHF
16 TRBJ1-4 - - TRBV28 TGTGCCAGCAGTTTATTTGGTAACTTCGAAACGGAAAAACTGTTTTTT CASSLFGNFETEKLFF
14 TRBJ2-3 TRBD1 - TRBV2 TGTGCCAGCAGCCGGGACAGAAGCACAGATACGCAGTATTTT CASSRDRSTDTQYF
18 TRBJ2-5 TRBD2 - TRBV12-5 TGTGCTAGTGGTTTGGTACTTTCCGCAACTAGCGGGGGGGAGACCCAGTACTTC CASGLVLSATSGGETQYF